Reported below is one T cell receptor (beta chain). The antigen is not known. The CDR3 is made up of 14 amino acids. Trimming took 3 bases from V and 8 from J, leaving 14 bases between them. Germline V gene lookup returns CDR1 MGHDK and CDR2 SYGVNS. These data belong to a study of T cells after yellow fever vaccination. Study results and caveats: Re-detected after boosting: most primary clones, 96% of CD4 and roughly 88% of CD8.

UMIs and a universal primer site were added when TCR cDNA was made by 5'RACE template switching. TCRdb re-called the 5' RACE reads with MiXCR, one entry per CDR3 protein. The repertoire includes about 550,000 distinct CDR3 sequences, roughly 21% of them detected once, and roughly an eighth sits in the top ten. J is TRBJ1-3 and V is TRBV25-1; a weak D match, TRBD1 (5 bases). This TCR was recovered from a man aged 25-45 years who received the YFV17D yellow fever vaccine. The sequences come from PBMCs, collected 15 days after the yellow fever booster vaccination. The CDR3: CASSEAGRADTIYF. CDR3 nucleotides: TGTGCCAGCAGTGAGGCCGGCAGGGCTGACACCATATATTTT.